The 31 T cell receptor beta chains given below trace back to one sample, sequenced in a study of blood T cell repertoires in COVID-19. Sequenced by immunoSEQ multiplex PCR; TCRdb stores in-frame clones only, minus some. The sample has hundreds of thousands of clones; approximately 88% are singletons. Sequenced sample: peripheral blood. The source is a woman aged 50 to 60 with COVID-19, enrolled during active disease.

This chain joins TRBV2 and TRBJ1-5; no firm D call. The V gene's germline CDR1 is SNHLY and CDR2 FYNNEI. The CDR3 length is 15 residues. The V gene lost 3 bases and the J gene lost 3 bases, with 12 bases spanning the gap. Here the CDR3 reads CASSDVAGYNQPQHF. CDR3 coding DNA: TGTGCCAGCAGTGACGTGGCAGGATACAATCAGCCCCAGCATTTT. Full variable domain (rest looked up from reference TRBV2 and TRBJ1-5): EPEVTQTPSHQVTQMGQEVILRCVPISNHLYFYWYRQILGQKVEFLVSFYNNEISEKSEIFDDQFSVERPDGSNFTLKIRSTKLEDSAMYFCASSDVAGYNQPQHFGDGTRLSIL.

This chain joins TRBV20-1 and TRBJ2-1; tentatively, D is TRBD2 (5 bases). Germline V lookup: CDR1 DFQATT, CDR2 SNEGSKA (reference sequence). CDR3 length: 11 amino acids. The CDR3 loop is CGSSKGNEQFF. In nucleotides, the CDR3 is TGCGGGAGCTCTAAGGGCAATGAGCAGTTCTTC.

This sequence joins TRBV3-1 (or the pseudogene TRBV3-2) and TRBJ2-5, with 9 bases that match TRBD1. Losses at the gene ends were 1 base for V and 4 bases for J; bases not matched to a gene: 4. CDR1 is LGHDT, CDR2 YNNKEL, per germline (reference sequence). The CDR3 totals 15 residues. Here the CDR3 DNA reads TGTGCCAGCAGCCAAGCTTCGGGACAGGGAGAGACCCAGTACTTC. It encodes CASSQASGQGETQYF.

The V and J genes are TRBV7-9 and TRBJ2-1; TRBD1 matches 7 bases. The CDR3 loop spans 14 amino acids. Per the germline V gene, CDR1 is SEHNR and CDR2 is FQNEAQ (reference sequence). V lost 1 base, J lost 5 bases, and 2 bases stayed unmatched. The CDR3 reads CASSLGQGHNEQFF. The CDR3 DNA reads as TGTGCCAGCAGCTTAGGACAGGGCCACAATGAGCAGTTCTTC. The full variable domain, rest sourced from reference TRBV7-9 and TRBJ2-1, is DTGVSQNPRHKITKRGQNVTFRCDPISEHNRLYWYRQTLGQGPEFLTYFQNEAQLEKSRLLSDRFSAERPKGSFSTLEIQRTEQGDSAMYLCASSLGQGHNEQFFGPGTRLTVL.

The chain employs TRBV10-3 and TRBJ1-1; 8 nucleotides match TRBD1. The V gene end was trimmed by 4 bases and the J gene end by 6 bases; junction bases not matched to a gene: 1. From germline, CDR1 is ENHRY and CDR2 SYGVKD. The CDR3 has 12 residues. The CDR3 sequence: CAISATGAEAFF. CDR3 coding DNA: TGTGCCATCAGTGCGACAGGGGCTGAAGCTTTCTTT.

Concerning this clone: The same CDR3 can be traced to other DNA sequences in this sample. The gene calls are TRBV18 and TRBJ2-1; 7 bases align to TRBD1. Per the germline V gene, CDR1 is KGHSH and CDR2 is LQKENI. J was trimmed by 3 bases and V by 0 bases; bases with no gene match: 5. The CDR3 consists of 16 residues. CDR3 DNA: TGTGCCAGCTCACCACCGGAGGCAGGGGGCTACAATGAGCAGTTCTTC. This gives the protein CASSPPEAGGYNEQFF.

The gene calls are TRBV5-1 and TRBJ1-2; unclear D gene. The CDR3 is made up of 13 amino acids. Between the trimmed V and J ends, which lost 5 bases and 0 bases, there was a span of 8 bases. Germline assignment: CDR1 SGHRS and CDR2 YFSETQ. CDR3 sequence (DNA): TGCGCCAGCAGTACAGCCGCTAACTATGGCTACACCTTC. It is translated as CASSTAANYGYTF.

In this sample, this clone turned up a few times. The chain couples TRBV13 to TRBJ2-3; D possibly corresponds to TRBD1 (6 bases). CDR3 length: 15 amino acids. CDR1 and CDR2 from the germline V gene are PRHDT and FYEKMQ (reference sequence). V shed 1 base and J shed 0 bases, with 8 bases lying between them. The CDR3 DNA reads as TGTGCCAGCAGCTTAGCAGGGGTTAGCACAGATACGCAGTATTTT. Translated: CASSLAGVSTDTQYF.

The rearrangement uses TRBV7-9 and TRBJ2-5, with 11 bases identical to TRBD1. J was trimmed by 5 bases and V by 1 base; bases with no gene match: 6. In germline, CDR1 is SEHNR, CDR2 FQNEAQ (reference sequence). This CDR3 spans 16 amino acids. Here the CDR3 DNA reads TGTGCCAGCAGCTTAGGAGGGACAGGGGGGATGGAGACCCAGTACTTC. It specifies CASSLGGTGGMETQYF.

This chain connects TRBV18 to TRBJ1-6; D gene unclear. This CDR3 has 15 residues. Trimming stripped 3 bases from V and 5 bases from J, with 11 bases between. CDR1 is KGHSH and CDR2 is LQKENI in the germline V gene. CDR3 amino acids: CASSPAGGNNSPLHF. Here the CDR3 DNA reads TGTGCCAGCTCACCCGCCGGCGGGAATAATTCACCCCTCCACTTT.

The chain links TRBV19 to TRBJ1-2; 10 bases fit TRBD1. Looked up from germline, CDR1 is LNHDA and CDR2 is SQIVND (reference sequence). The CDR3 covers 15 residues. V shed 4 bases and J 8 bases; nucleotides not matched to a gene: 10. CDR3 amino acids: CASSRRDRGGEGYTF. The CDR3 bases are TGTGCCAGTAGTAGACGGGACAGGGGCGGAGAAGGCTACACCTTC.

V usage is TRBV6-5 and J usage is TRBJ1-1; D gene uncertain. CDR3 length: 13 amino acids. V lost 0 bases to trimming and J lost 2 bases, with 4 bases between them. Germline loops: CDR1 MNHEY, CDR2 SVGAGI. CDR3 amino acids: CASSYSTNTEAFF. The CDR3 DNA follows: TGTGCCAGCAGTTACTCGACAAACACTGAAGCTTTCTTT.

This clone was observed a single time. V is TRBV6-5 and J is TRBJ1-2, with 10 positions matching TRBD1. Per germline, CDR1 MNHEY and CDR2 SVGAGI. CDR3 length: 15 amino acids. Trimming at V came to 5 bases and at J to 5 bases, leaving 8 bases not matched to a gene. CDR3 in amino acids: CASSRDRGVWYGYTF. The CDR3 bases are TGTGCCAGCAGTCGGGACAGGGGAGTTTGGTATGGCTACACCTTC.

This chain links TRBV5-6 with TRBJ1-3; 10 bases are a match to TRBD1. V was pared by 6 bases and J by 0 bases, with 6 bases of the junction left unmatched. Germline V lookup: CDR1 SGHDT, CDR2 YYEEEE. This CDR3 comprises 16 residues. This chain's CDR3 is CASTTTGGFSGNTIYF. The CDR3 DNA sequence: TGTGCCAGCACCACGACAGGGGGCTTCTCTGGAAACACCATATATTTT.

This clone was picked up a small number of times. This chain connects TRBV19 to TRBJ2-7; 11 bases map to TRBD2. With V trimmed by 5 bases and J by 6 bases, 9 bases remained unmatched. This CDR3 is 15 amino acids long. From germline, CDR1 is LNHDA and CDR2 SQIVND (reference sequence). The CDR3 bases are TGTGCCAGTAGTGCGCAGGGACTAGCGGCTTTCGAGCAGTACTTC. It translates to CASSAQGLAAFEQYF.

The chain combines TRBV11-2 with TRBJ2-4; D might be TRBD1 (5 bases). Per germline, CDR1 SGHAT and CDR2 FQNNGV. The V and J ends lost 1 base and 9 bases respectively, with 10 bases between them. The CDR3 runs 13 residues. The CDR3 loop reads CASSLGQGGIQYF. CDR3 nucleotide sequence: TGTGCCAGCAGCTTAGGGCAGGGTGGCATTCAGTACTTC.

CDR3 protein: CASTRGSLNEKLFF. The DNA for the CDR3 is TGTGCCAGCACCAGGGGCAGTCTTAATGAAAAACTGTTTTTT. This chain joins TRBV6-5 and TRBJ1-4, with D possibly TRBD1 on 6 matching bases. This CDR3 comprises 14 residues. Trimming removed 7 bases at V and 4 bases at J, with 13 bases between. Germline V CDR1 and CDR2: MNHEY, SVGAGI.

This clone was found a few times. The J gene is TRBJ1-5, the V gene TRBV21-1; no DNA check was done on the table's D call, TRBD1. TRBV21-1 corresponds to a pseudogene. The CDR3 covers 14 residues. The CDR3 DNA is TGTGCCAGCAGCAAGAGGACAGAATATCAGCCCCAGCATTTT. Its translation is CASSKRTEYQPQHF.

The chain employs TRBV28 and TRBJ1-4, with D hard to call. CDR1 and CDR2 (germline): MDHEN, SYDVKM. The V and J ends lost 2 bases and 2 bases respectively, with 9 bases between them. CDR3 length: 15 amino acids. The CDR3 sequence: CASSLVMTTNEKLFF. Here the CDR3 DNA reads TGTGCCAGCAGTTTAGTAATGACTACTAATGAAAAACTGTTTTTT.

This clone was observed a few times. The chain carries TRBV24-1 and TRBJ1-5; 8 nucleotides match TRBD1. The CDR3 has 15 amino acids. Germline V CDR1 and CDR2: KGHDR, SFDVKD. Unmatched junction bases numbered 8, after V lost 4 bases and J lost 7 bases. CDR3 protein: CATSDPGQGKQPQHF. CDR3 bases: TGTGCCACCAGTGACCCCGGACAGGGAAAGCAGCCCCAGCATTTT.

The chain has TRBV2 and TRBJ2-7; TRBD1 matches 8 bases. Looked up from germline, CDR1 is SNHLY and CDR2 is FYNNEI. The CDR3 length is 18 residues. Germline trimming cut 1 base from V and 4 bases from J; bases unmatched to any gene: 15. The CDR3 protein is CASSEGTGSKDWGYEQYF. The CDR3, as DNA: TGTGCCAGCAGTGAAGGGACAGGGTCTAAGGACTGGGGTTACGAGCAGTACTTC.

The DNA for the CDR3 is TGTGCCAGCAGTTTAGAGAGTAACACTGAAGCTTTCTTT. Amino acid sequence: CASSLESNTEAFF. The V call is TRBV12-3 or TRBV12-4, the J call TRBJ1-1; no definite D call. V was shortened by 1 base and J by 2 bases, with 5 bases between the two germline ends. This CDR3 region has 13 residues.

This sequence joins TRBV28 and TRBJ2-1, with a possible D match to TRBD2 (6 bases). This CDR3 region has 15 residues. Germline CDR1 is MDHEN and CDR2 is SYDVKM. Trimming pared 5 bases from V and 4 bases from J, leaving 15 bases between. The CDR3 protein is CASSIPGEVYNEQFF. In DNA, the CDR3 is TGTGCCAGCAGTATCCCCGGGGAGGTATACAATGAGCAGTTCTTC. Drawing the rest from reference TRBV28 and TRBJ2-1, the complete variable domain is DVKVTQSSRYLVKRTGEKVFLECVQDMDHENMFWYRQDPGLGLRLIYFSYDVKMKEKGDIPEGYSVSREKKERFSLILESASTNQTSMYLCASSIPGEVYNEQFFGPGTRLTVL.

The genes are TRBV18 and TRBJ2-3, with D possibly being TRBD1 (6 bases). CDR3 length: 17 amino acids. CDR1 KGHSH and CDR2 LQKENI come from the germline V gene. The V gene lost 3 bases and the J gene lost 0 bases, with 16 bases spanning the gap. CDR3 protein: CASSPSWTETSTDTQYF. In nucleotides, the CDR3 is TGTGCCAGCTCACCTTCATGGACAGAAACTAGCACAGATACGCAGTATTTT. Combining the CDR3 with reference TRBV18 and TRBJ2-3 gives the whole variable domain NAGVMQNPRHLVRRRGQEARLRCSPMKGHSHVYWYRQLPEEGLKFMVYLQKENIIDESGMPKERFSAEFPKEGPSILRIQQVVRGDSAAYFCASSPSWTETSTDTQYFGPGTRLTVL.

The rearrangement links TRBV5-1 to TRBJ2-7, with a possible D match to TRBD2 (6 bases). The V gene's germline CDR1 is SGHRS and CDR2 YFSETQ. CDR3 size: 14 residues. Trimming stripped 4 bases from V and 7 bases from J, with 18 bases between. CDR3 DNA sequence: TGCGCCAGCAGCGGAGGTGGGCTCGCGGGGGAGCAGTACTTC. This codes for CASSGGGLAGEQYF.

The chain employs TRBV29-1 and TRBJ1-2; D gene uncertain. There are 14 residues in the CDR3. V lost 4 bases to trimming and J lost 7 bases, with 19 bases between them. The germline gives CDR1 SQVTM, CDR2 ANQGSEA. The CDR3 bases are TGCAGCGTTGTTTATCTGCTGGCTCGGGGTGGCTACACCTTC. Translated: CSVVYLLARGGYTF.

This chain joins TRBV13 and TRBJ1-2; D is unresolved. The V end was cut by 5 bases, the J end by 6 bases, with 10 bases between. This CDR3 comprises 12 residues. Germline-derived CDR1 and CDR2 are PRHDT and FYEKMQ (reference sequence). The CDR3 protein is CASSASGNGYTF. CDR3 in DNA: TGTGCCAGCAGCGCTTCGGGGAATGGCTACACCTTC.

The chain couples TRBV7-2 to TRBJ1-2; D is undetermined. Trimming removed 1 base at V and 2 bases at J, with 11 bases between. This CDR3 has 15 amino acids. CDR1 SGHTA and CDR2 FQGNSA come from the germline V gene. The CDR3 DNA follows: TGTGCCAGCAGCTTAGTCGGCGCCGGGAACTATGGCTACACCTTC. Protein product: CASSLVGAGNYGYTF.

The J gene is TRBJ2-4, the V gene TRBV6-2 or TRBV6-3; D unresolved. The length of the CDR3 is 16 residues. Trimming stripped 0 bases from V and 2 bases from J, with 11 bases between. CDR1 MNHEY and CDR2 SVGEGT come from the germline V gene. CDR3 region: CASSYSRLLPKNIQYF. CDR3 coding DNA: TGTGCCAGCAGTTACTCGAGGCTGCTGCCCAAAAACATTCAGTACTTC.

The DNA of the CDR3 is TGTGCCAGCAGTTATACGGTCAACCCTATGGATGAGCAGTTCTTC. Amino acid sequence: CASSYTVNPMDEQFF. This chain connects TRBV7-9 to TRBJ2-1, with unresolved D. This CDR3 has 15 residues. V was shortened by 6 bases and J by 8 bases, with 20 bases between the two germline ends. Germline assignment: CDR1 SEHNR and CDR2 FQNEAQ (reference sequence).

CDR3 sequence (DNA): TGTGCCAGTAGTGCGGGACAGACCTACGAGCAGTACTTC. Its protein is CASSAGQTYEQYF. This sequence joins TRBV19 and TRBJ2-7; D perhaps matches TRBD1 (7 bases). The CDR3 sequence is 13 residues long. With 5 bases removed from V and 2 bases from J, the gap between germline ends came to 10 bases. Germline CDR1 is LNHDA and CDR2 is SQIVND (reference sequence).